Here is one TCR beta chain with its context. Its antigen remains unknown. This entry is derived from a study of cytomegalovirus exposure and HLA in healthy donors. J was trimmed by 12 bases and V by 5 bases; bases with no gene match: 10. This CDR3 contains 12 residues. Germline values: CDR1 SGHAT, CDR2 FQNNGV. Study outcomes and limitations: Evidence from a later analysis indicated that most CMV-associated TCR beta chains looked HLA-restricted.

The PCR ran on 60 Vbeta and 13 Jbeta primers. Libraries were prepared by immunoSEQ multiplex PCR; TCRdb keeps only in-frame clonotypes and omits some of them. The sample has about 150,000 clones, around 80% seen once. The J gene is TRBJ2-7, the V gene TRBV11-2; 7 bases align to TRBD2. The sequencing sample was made of PBMCs. This sequence originates from a middle-aged woman in good health and CMV-seropositive. In DNA, the CDR3 is TGTGCCAGCAGCCGGACTAGTCTACCCCCGTACTTC. Amino acid sequence: CASSRTSLPPYF.